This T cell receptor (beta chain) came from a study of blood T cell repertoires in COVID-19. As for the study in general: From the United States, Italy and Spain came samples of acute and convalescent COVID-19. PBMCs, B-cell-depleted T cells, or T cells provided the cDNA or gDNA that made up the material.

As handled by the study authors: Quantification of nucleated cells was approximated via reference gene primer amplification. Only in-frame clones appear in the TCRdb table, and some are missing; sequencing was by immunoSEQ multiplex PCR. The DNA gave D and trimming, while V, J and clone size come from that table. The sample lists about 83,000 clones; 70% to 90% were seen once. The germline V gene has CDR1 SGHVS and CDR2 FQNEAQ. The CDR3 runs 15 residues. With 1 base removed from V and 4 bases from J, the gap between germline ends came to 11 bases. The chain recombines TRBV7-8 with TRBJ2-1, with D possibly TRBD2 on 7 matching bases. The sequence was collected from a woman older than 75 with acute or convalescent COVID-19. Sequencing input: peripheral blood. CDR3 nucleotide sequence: TGTGCCAGCAGCTTAGAGGGGGGGACTTACAATGAGCAGTTCTTC. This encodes CASSLEGGTYNEQFF.